The 11 T cell receptor beta chains below were found in one sample sequenced in a study of T-cell reconstitution after alpha-beta-depleted transplantation in children. A library of TCRbeta sequences, prepared with unique molecular identifiers, was generated. MiXCR was run by TCRdb on the PCR reads, yielding one entry per CDR3 protein. The sample has approximately 230,000 distinct CDR3 sequences, 24% seen once. Specimen: PBMCs, mostly from graft donor cells, collected 360 days after TCRalphabeta/CD19-depleted stem cell transplant. Receptors originate from a female patient aged 2-9 years who had a stem cell transplant for congenital amegakaryocytic thrombocytopenia, so the T cells may come from the graft donor.

In this sample, this clonotype turned up a few times. The CDR3 region is CSAVASGGLRMNTGELFF. The CDR3 region has the DNA TGCAGTGCTGTTGCTAGCGGGGGGCTTCGGATGAACACCGGGGAGCTGTTTTTT. The rearrangement links TRBV20-1 to TRBJ2-2, with TRBD2 identical over 11 bases. Germline V gene data show CDR1 as DFQATT and CDR2 as SNEGSKA (reference sequence). The CDR3 is made up of 18 amino acids. The V and J ends lost 5 bases and 1 base, in that order; junction bases with no gene match: 12.

The chain employs TRBV24-1 and TRBJ2-2; 9 nucleotides line up with TRBD2. Trimming took 9 bases from V and 0 from J; bases not matched to a gene: 1. Germline CDR1 is KGHDR and CDR2 is SFDVKD. The CDR3 is made up of 14 amino acids. CDR3 in amino acids: CATGLASNTGELFF. CDR3 nucleotide sequence: TGTGCCACCGGACTAGCGTCGAACACCGGGGAGCTGTTTTTT.

This clonotype was recorded a few times. This rearrangement joins TRBV5-1 to TRBJ2-1; 8 bases are a match to TRBD2. The CDR3 has 16 amino acids. The trim removed 0 bases at V and 6 bases at J, leaving 8 bases unmatched. Looked up from germline, CDR1 is SGHRS and CDR2 is YFSETQ. CDR3 sequence (DNA): TGCGCCAGCAGCTTGGGGTTAGCGGGGTTCGGCAATGAGCAGTTCTTC. It specifies CASSLGLAGFGNEQFF.

This clonotype was seen only a few times. The rearrangement links TRBV7-9 to TRBJ2-1; weak D call: TRBD2 (5 bases). Germline CDR1 is SEHNR and CDR2 is FQNEAQ (reference sequence). CDR3 length: 14 residues. V lost 3 bases to trimming and J lost 8 bases, with 14 bases between them. The CDR3 nucleotides are TGTGCCAGCAGCTTGAAGGACTCCTCATATGAGCAGTTCTTC. It specifies CASSLKDSSYEQFF.

This clonotype was seen a few times. V and J are TRBV14 and TRBJ2-1; tentatively, D is TRBD2 (6 bases). The V and J ends lost 4 bases and 9 bases respectively, with 19 bases between them. This CDR3 region has 15 residues. Germline V lookup: CDR1 SGHDN, CDR2 FVKESK. Written as DNA, the CDR3 is TGTGCCAGCAGCCGACTAGTCAGACCCACCGGTGAGCAGTTCTTC. This gives the protein CASSRLVRPTGEQFF.

V is TRBV18 and J is TRBJ2-3; the D call may be TRBD1 or TRBD2 (6 bases each). The V end lost 2 bases, the J end lost 4 bases, and 10 bases lay between the germline ends. Germline CDR1 and CDR2: KGHSH and LQKENI. This CDR3 is built from 14 residues. The CDR3 DNA sequence: TGTGCCAGCTCACCAGCGGGACATTCAGATACGCAGTATTTT. This sequence encodes CASSPAGHSDTQYF. Looking up the rest from reference TRBV18 and TRBJ2-3 gives the full variable domain: NAGVMQNPRHLVRRRGQEARLRCSPMKGHSHVYWYRQLPEEGLKFMVYLQKENIIDESGMPKERFSAEFPKEGPSILRIQQVVRGDSAAYFCASSPAGHSDTQYFGPGTRLTVL.

The V and J genes are TRBV20-1 and TRBJ2-3; 8 nucleotides match TRBD2. Germline-derived CDR1 and CDR2 are DFQATT and SNEGSKA (reference sequence). CDR3 length equals 15 residues. V shed 6 bases and J 2 bases; nucleotides not matched to a gene: 10. The CDR3 here is CSAHPGGRNTDTQYF. The CDR3 DNA reads as TGCAGTGCCCATCCAGGCGGGAGGAACACAGATACGCAGTATTTT.

At least ten counts were recorded for this clonotype. The chain links TRBV24-1 to TRBJ1-1, with TRBD1 matching 7 bases. Germline V lookup: CDR1 KGHDR, CDR2 SFDVKD. The CDR3 contains 12 residues. The trim removed 7 bases at V and 11 bases at J, leaving 9 bases unmatched. The CDR3: CATRDRQGRAFF. The CDR3 nucleotides read TGTGCCACCAGGGACAGACAGGGCCGGGCTTTCTTT.

This clonotype was seen only a few times. V gene TRBV20-1 combines with J gene TRBJ2-2; D might be TRBD2 (6 bases). Germline CDR1 and CDR2: DFQATT and SNEGSKA (reference sequence). The CDR3 is 14 residues long. V lost 0 bases to trimming and J lost 1 base, with 6 bases between them. CDR3 bases: TGCAGTGCTAGAGAAGCGGGGAACACCGGGGAGCTGTTTTTT. Translating it yields CSAREAGNTGELFF.

This clonotype was counted between two and nine times. This chain connects TRBV20-1 to TRBJ2-4; D is possibly TRBD1 (6 bases). Germline loops: CDR1 DFQATT, CDR2 SNEGSKA (reference sequence). Between the trimmed V and J ends, which lost 5 bases and 8 bases, there was a span of 16 bases. This CDR3 is built from 13 residues. CDR3 sequence (DNA): TGCAGTGCTGGGGGCCCCCGGGGAGACATTCAGTACTTC. It translates to CSAGGPRGDIQYF.

The chain carries TRBV27 and TRBJ1-1; D might be TRBD1 (5 bases). The germline V gene has CDR1 MNHEY and CDR2 SMNVEV (reference sequence). The CDR3 has 16 residues. V lost 4 bases, J lost 6 bases, and 21 bases lay in between. CDR3 residues: CASSSSRPSGFPEAFF. CDR3 nucleotides: TGTGCCAGCAGTTCATCACGACCTTCAGGGTTTCCTGAAGCTTTCTTT.